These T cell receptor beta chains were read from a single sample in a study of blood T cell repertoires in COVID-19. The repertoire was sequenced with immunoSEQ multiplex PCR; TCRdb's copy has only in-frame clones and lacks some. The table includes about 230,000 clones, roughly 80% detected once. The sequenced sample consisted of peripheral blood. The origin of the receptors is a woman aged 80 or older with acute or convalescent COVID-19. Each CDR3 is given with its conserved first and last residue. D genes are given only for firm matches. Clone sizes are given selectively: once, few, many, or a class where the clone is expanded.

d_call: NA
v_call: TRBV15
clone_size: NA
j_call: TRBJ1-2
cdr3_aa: CATSREAGAYGYTF
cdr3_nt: TGTGCCACCAGCAGAGAGGCAGGGGCCTATGGCTACACCTTC

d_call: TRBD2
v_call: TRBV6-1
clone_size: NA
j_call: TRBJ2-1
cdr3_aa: CASSEDDRAGWNEQFF
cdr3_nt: TGTGCCAGCAGTGAAGATGACCGAGCGGGGTGGAATGAGCAGTTCTTC

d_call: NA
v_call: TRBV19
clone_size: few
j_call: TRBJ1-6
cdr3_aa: CASGLREGPLHF
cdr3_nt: TGTGCCAGCGGGCTACGGGAGGGGCCCCTCCACTTT

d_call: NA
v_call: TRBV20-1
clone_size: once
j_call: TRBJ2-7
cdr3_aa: CSASGQQYEQYF
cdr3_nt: TGCAGTGCTAGTGGACAGCAATACGAGCAGTACTTC

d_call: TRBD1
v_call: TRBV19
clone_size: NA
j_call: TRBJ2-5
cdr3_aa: CASSIGQGDRETQYF
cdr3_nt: TGTGCCAGTAGTATAGGACAGGGGGATCGAGAGACCCAGTACTTC

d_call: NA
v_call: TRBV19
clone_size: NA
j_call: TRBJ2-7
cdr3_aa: CASSTVSGPGGVYEQYF
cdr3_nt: TGTGCCAGTAGTACGGTCAGCGGTCCTGGAGGGGTCTACGAGCAGTACTTC

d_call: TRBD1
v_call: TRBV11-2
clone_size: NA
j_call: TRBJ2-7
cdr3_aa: CASSPLARDRGVRYEQYF
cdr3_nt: TGTGCCAGCAGCCCCCTCGCCCGGGACAGGGGGGTTAGGTACGAGCAGTACTTC

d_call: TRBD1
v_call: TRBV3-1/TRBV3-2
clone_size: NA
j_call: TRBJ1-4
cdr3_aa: CASSQVIIRTGDEKLFF
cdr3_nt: TGTGCCAGCAGCCAAGTTATTATTAGAACAGGGGACGAAAAACTGTTTTTT

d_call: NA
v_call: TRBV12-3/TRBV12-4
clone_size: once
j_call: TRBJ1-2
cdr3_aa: CASSSWAFSGYTF
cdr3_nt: TGTGCCAGCAGTTCGTGGGCCTTCTCGGGGTACACCTTC

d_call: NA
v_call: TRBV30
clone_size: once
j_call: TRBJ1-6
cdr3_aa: CAWTLPGSPLHF
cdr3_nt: TGTGCCTGGACCCTCCCCGGTTCACCCCTCCACTTT

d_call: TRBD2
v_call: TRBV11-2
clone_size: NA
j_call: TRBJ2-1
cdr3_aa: CASSLERASGASYNEQFF
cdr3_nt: TGTGCCAGCAGCTTAGAACGGGCTAGCGGGGCATCCTACAATGAGCAGTTCTTC

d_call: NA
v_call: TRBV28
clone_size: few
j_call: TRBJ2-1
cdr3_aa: CASSLGQGKSKQFF
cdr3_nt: TGTGCCAGCAGTTTAGGTCAGGGTAAGAGTAAGCAGTTCTTC

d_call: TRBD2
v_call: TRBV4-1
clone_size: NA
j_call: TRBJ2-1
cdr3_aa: CASSRKTSGTYNEQFF
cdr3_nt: TGCGCCAGCAGCCGAAAGACTAGCGGTACCTACAATGAGCAGTTCTTC

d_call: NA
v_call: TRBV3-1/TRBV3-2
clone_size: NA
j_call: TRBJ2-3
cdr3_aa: CASSQDGASHGYF
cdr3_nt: TGTGCCAGCAGCCAAGATGGGGCCAGCCACGGGTATTTT

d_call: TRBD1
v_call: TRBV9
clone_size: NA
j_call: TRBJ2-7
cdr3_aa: CASSQHRGTYEQYF
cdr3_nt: TGTGCCAGCAGCCAACACAGGGGGACCTACGAGCAGTACTTC

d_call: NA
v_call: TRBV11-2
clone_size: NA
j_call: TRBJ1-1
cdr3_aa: CASSLISGSNTEAFF
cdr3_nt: TGTGCCAGCAGCTTAATTAGCGGATCGAACACTGAAGCTTTCTTT

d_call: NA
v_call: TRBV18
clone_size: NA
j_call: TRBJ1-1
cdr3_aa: CASSPNSGSNTEAFF
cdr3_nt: TGTGCCAGCTCACCAAATTCAGGTTCGAACACTGAAGCTTTCTTT

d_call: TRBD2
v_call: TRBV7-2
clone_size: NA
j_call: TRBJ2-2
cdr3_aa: CASSLGGGDTGELFF
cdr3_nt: TGTGCCAGCAGCTTAGGCGGGGGGGACACCGGGGAGCTGTTTTTT

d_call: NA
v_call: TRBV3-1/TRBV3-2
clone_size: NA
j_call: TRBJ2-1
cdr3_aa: CASSHIAPGNEQFF
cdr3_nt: TGTGCCAGCAGCCATATAGCTCCAGGGAATGAGCAGTTCTTC

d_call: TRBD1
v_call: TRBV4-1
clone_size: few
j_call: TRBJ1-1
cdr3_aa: CASSLQGAQNTEAFF
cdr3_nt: TGCGCCAGCAGCCTTCAGGGGGCGCAGAACACTGAAGCTTTCTTT

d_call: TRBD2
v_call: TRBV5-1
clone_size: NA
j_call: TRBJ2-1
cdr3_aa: CASSSTGTSSDGQFF
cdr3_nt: TGCGCCAGCAGCTCTACCGGGACTAGCAGCGATGGGCAGTTCTTC

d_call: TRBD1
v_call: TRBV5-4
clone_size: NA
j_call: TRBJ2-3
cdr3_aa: CASSPTSFRTGLTDTQYF
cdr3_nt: TGTGCCAGCAGCCCCACCTCATTTCGGACAGGACTCACAGATACGCAGTATTTT

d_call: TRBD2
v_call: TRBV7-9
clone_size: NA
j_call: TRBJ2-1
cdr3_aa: CASSLAGASGNAEQFF
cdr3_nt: TGTGCCAGCAGCTTAGCTGGTGCTAGCGGGAACGCTGAGCAGTTCTTC

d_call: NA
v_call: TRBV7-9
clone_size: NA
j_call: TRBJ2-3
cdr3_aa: CASSFTVSDTQYF
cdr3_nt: TGTGCCAGCAGCTTCACAGTCTCGGATACGCAGTATTTT

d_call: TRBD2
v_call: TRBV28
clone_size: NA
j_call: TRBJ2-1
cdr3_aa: CASLTGGSYNEQFF
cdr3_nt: TGTGCCTCATTAACGGGGGGCTCCTACAATGAGCAGTTCTTC

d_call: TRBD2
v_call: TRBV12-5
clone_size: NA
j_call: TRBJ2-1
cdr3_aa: CASIISGGSGEQFF
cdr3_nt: TGTGCTAGTATAATATCGGGGGGTAGCGGTGAGCAGTTCTTC

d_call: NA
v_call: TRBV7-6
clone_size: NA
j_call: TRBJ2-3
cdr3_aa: CASSLDQTVVATQYF
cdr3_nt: TGTGCCAGCAGCTTAGATCAGACAGTAGTGGCTACGCAGTATTTT

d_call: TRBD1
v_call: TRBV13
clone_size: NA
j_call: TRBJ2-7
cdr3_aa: CASSRAGTGSYEQYF
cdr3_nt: TGTGCCAGCAGCCGAGCCGGGACAGGGTCCTACGAGCAGTACTTC

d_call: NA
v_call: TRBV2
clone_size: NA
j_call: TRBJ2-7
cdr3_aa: CASFSRGWEQYF
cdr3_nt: TGTGCCAGCTTCAGTCGGGGGTGGGAGCAGTACTTC

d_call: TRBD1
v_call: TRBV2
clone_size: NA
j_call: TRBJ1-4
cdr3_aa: CASSERGQGGNF
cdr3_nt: TGTGCCAGCAGTGAAAGAGGGCAGGGGGGAAATTTT

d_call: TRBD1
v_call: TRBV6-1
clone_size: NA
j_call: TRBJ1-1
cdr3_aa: CASSDRGLAEAFF
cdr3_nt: TGTGCCAGCAGTGACAGGGGGCTTGCTGAAGCTTTCTTT

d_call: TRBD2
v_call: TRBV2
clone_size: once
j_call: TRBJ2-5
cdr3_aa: CASRGASGTFAQYF
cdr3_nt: TGTGCCAGCAGGGGGGCTAGCGGGACCTTCGCCCAGTACTTC

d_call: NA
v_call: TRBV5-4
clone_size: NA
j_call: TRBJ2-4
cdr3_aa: CASSFQQEAKNIQYF
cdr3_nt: TGTGCCAGCAGCTTCCAACAGGAGGCCAAAAACATTCAGTACTTC

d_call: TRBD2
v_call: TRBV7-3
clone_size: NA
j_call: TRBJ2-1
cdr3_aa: CASSLGLADYNEQFF
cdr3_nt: TGTGCCAGCAGCTTGGGACTAGCGGACTACAATGAGCAGTTCTTC

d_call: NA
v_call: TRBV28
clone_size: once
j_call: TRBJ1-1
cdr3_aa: CASSQNRVPNTEAFF
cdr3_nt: TGTGCCAGCAGCCAGAACAGGGTACCGAACACTGAAGCTTTCTTT

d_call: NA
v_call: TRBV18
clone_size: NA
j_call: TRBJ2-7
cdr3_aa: CASSPNSEVVGEQYF
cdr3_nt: TGTGCCAGCTCACCAAATTCGGAGGTGGTGGGGGAGCAGTACTTC

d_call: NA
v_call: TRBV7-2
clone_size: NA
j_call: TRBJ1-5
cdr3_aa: CASSLGGAQNQPQHF
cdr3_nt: TGTGCCAGCAGCTTAGGTGGGGCACAGAATCAGCCCCAGCATTTT

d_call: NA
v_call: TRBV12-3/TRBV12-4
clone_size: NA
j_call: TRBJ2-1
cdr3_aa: CASGGSYNEQFF
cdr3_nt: TGTGCCAGCGGGGGGTCCTACAATGAGCAGTTCTTC

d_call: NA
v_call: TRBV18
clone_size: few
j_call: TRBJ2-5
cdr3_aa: CASGHYSSETQYF
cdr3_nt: TGTGCCAGCGGTCACTATTCATCCGAGACCCAGTACTTC

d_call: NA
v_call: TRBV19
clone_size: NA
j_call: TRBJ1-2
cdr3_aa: CASDRGNGYTF
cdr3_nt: TGTGCCAGTGACCGAGGGAACGGCTACACCTTC

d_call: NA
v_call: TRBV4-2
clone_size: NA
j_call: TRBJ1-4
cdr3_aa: CASSQVGRATNEKLFF
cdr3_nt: TGTGCCAGCAGCCAAGTCGGCAGGGCAACTAATGAAAAACTGTTTTTT

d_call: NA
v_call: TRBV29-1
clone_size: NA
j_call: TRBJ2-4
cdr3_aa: CSVAPRGAKNIQYF
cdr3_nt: TGCAGCGTTGCCCCCCGGGGGGCCAAAAACATTCAGTACTTC

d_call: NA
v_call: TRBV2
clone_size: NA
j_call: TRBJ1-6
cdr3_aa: CASSPEGQYNSPLHF
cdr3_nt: TGTGCCAGCAGTCCCGAGGGACAATATAATTCACCCCTCCACTTT

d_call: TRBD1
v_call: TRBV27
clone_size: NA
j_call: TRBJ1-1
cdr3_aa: CASSLRGQYPEAFF
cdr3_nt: TGTGCCAGCAGTTTACGGGGACAGTACCCTGAAGCTTTCTTT

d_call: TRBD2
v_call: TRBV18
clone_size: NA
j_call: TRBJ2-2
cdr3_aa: CASSPLGLAGANTGELFF
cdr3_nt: TGTGCCAGCTCACCATTGGGACTAGCGGGAGCGAACACCGGGGAGCTGTTTTTT

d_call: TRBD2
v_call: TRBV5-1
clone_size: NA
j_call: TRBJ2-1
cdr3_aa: CASSLGGLADYNEQFF
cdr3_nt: TGCGCCAGCAGCTTGGGAGGACTAGCGGATTACAATGAGCAGTTCTTC

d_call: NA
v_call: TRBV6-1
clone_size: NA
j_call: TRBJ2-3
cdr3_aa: CASSEQGTSTDTQYF
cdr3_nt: TGTGCCAGCAGTGAACAGGGTACTAGCACAGATACGCAGTATTTT

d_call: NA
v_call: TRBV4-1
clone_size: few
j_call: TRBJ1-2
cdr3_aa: CASSQASREVGGYTF
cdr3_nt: TGCGCCAGCAGCCAAGCAAGCAGGGAGGTAGGAGGCTACACCTTC

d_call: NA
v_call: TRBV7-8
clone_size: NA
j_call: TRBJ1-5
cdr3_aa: CASEAGGAYQPQHF
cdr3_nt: TGTGCCAGCGAGGCCGGGGGGGCTTATCAGCCCCAGCATTTT

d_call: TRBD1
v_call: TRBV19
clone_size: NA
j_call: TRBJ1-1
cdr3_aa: CASGQGANTEAFF
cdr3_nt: TGTGCCAGTGGACAGGGGGCGAACACTGAAGCTTTCTTT

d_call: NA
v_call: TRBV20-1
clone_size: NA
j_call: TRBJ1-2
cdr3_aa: CSARERGGYTF
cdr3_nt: TGCAGTGCTAGAGAGCGGGGGGGCTACACCTTC

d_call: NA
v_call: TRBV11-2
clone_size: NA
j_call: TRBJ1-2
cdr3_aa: CASSFGQNYGYTF
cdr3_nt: TGTGCCAGCAGCTTTGGACAGAACTATGGCTACACCTTC

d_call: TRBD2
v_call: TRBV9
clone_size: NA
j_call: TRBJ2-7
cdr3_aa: CASSPLAGGFGEQYF
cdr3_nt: TGTGCCAGCAGCCCATTAGCGGGGGGGTTTGGCGAGCAGTACTTC

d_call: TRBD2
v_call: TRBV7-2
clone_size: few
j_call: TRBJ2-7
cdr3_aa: CASSCRVRGALGRDEQYF
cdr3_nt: TGTGCCAGCAGCTGCCGGGTGCGGGGGGCCCTAGGTAGAGACGAGCAGTACTTC

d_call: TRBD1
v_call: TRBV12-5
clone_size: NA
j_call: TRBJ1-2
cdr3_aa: CASGPHRTGVDGYTF
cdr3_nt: TGTGCTAGTGGTCCCCACCGCACAGGGGTCGATGGCTACACCTTC

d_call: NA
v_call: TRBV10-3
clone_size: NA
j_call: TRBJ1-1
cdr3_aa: CAISGHRDFTEAFF
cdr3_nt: TGTGCCATCAGTGGACACAGGGATTTCACTGAAGCTTTCTTT

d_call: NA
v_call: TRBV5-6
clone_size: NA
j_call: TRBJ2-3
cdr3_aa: CASSPRGPLADTQYF
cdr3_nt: TGTGCCAGCAGCCCACGAGGGCCTTTGGCAGATACGCAGTATTTT